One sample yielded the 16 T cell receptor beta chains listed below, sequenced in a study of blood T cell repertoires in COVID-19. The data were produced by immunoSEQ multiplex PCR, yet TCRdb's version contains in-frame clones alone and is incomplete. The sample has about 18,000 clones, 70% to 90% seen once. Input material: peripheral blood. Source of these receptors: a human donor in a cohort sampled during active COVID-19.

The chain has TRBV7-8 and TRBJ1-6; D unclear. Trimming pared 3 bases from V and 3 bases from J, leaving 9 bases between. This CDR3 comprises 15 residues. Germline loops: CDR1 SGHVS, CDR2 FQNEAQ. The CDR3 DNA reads TGTGCCAGCAGCTTTGGGCAGGACTATAATTCACCCCTCCACTTT. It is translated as CASSFGQDYNSPLHF.

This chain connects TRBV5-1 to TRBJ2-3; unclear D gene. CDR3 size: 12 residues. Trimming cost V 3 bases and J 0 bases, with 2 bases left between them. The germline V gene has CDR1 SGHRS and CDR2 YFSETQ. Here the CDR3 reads CASSSSTDTQYF. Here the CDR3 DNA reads TGCGCCAGCAGCTCTAGCACAGATACGCAGTATTTT.

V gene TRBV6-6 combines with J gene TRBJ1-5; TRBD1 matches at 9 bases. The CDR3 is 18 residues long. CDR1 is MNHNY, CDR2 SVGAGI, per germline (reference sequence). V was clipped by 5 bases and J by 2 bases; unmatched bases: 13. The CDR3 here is CASSPPGTGRGGNQPQHF. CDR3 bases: TGTGCCAGCAGTCCCCCCGGGACAGGGAGGGGTGGCAATCAGCCCCAGCATTTT.

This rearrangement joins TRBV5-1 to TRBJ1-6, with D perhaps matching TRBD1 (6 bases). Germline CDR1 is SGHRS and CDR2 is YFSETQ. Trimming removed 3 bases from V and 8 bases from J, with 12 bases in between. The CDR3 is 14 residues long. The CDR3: CASSSDREYSPLHF. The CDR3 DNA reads TGCGCCAGCAGCTCGGACAGAGAATATTCACCCCTCCACTTT.

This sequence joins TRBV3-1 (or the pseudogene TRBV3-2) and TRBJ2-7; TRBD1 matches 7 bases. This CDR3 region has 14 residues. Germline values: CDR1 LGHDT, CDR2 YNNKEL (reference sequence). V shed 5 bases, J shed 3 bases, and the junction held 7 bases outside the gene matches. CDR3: CASSFGPGGYEQYF. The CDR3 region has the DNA TGTGCCAGCAGCTTCGGCCCAGGGGGCTACGAGCAGTACTTC.

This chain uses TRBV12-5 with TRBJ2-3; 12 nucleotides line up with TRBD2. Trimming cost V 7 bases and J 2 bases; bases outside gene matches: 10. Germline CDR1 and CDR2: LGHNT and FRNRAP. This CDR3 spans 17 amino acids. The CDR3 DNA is TGTGCTAGTGACCGACTAGCGGGGGAGTCTTTCACAGATACGCAGTATTTT. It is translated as CASDRLAGESFTDTQYF.

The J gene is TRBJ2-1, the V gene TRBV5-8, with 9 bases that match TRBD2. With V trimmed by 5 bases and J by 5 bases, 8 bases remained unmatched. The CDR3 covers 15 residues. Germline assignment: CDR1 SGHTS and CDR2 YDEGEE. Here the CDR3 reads CASRSRLAAHNEQFF. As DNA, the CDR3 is TGTGCCAGCAGAAGCAGACTAGCGGCCCACAATGAGCAGTTCTTC.

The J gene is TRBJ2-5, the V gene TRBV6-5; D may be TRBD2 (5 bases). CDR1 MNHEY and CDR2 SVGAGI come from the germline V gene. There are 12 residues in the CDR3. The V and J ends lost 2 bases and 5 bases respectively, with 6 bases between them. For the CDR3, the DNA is TGTGCCAGCAGTTACGGAGGTGAGACCCAGTACTTC. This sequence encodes CASSYGGETQYF.

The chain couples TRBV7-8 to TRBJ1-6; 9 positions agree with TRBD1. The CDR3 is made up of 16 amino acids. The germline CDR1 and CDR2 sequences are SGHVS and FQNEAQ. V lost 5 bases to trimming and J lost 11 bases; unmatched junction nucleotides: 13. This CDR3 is CASSPRGGTGSPPLHF. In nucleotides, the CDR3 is TGTGCCAGCAGCCCAAGGGGAGGGACAGGGAGTCCACCCCTCCACTTT.

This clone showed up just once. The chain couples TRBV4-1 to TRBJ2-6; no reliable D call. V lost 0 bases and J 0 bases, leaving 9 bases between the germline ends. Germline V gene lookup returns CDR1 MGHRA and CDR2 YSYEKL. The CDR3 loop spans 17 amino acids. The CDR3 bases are TGCGCCAGCAGCCAAGATACGGTGTACTCTGGGGCCAACGTCCTGACTTTC. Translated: CASSQDTVYSGANVLTF.

As DNA, the CDR3 is TGTGCCAGCAGCTCCGGGACTAGATACAATGAGCAGTTCTTC. Translation: CASSSGTRYNEQFF. This chain links TRBV3-1 (or the pseudogene TRBV3-2) with TRBJ2-1; 8 nucleotides match TRBD2. Germline loops: CDR1 LGHDT, CDR2 YNNKEL (reference sequence). V gave up 5 bases and J gave up 4 bases; unmatched junction bases: 4. CDR3 length equals 14 residues.

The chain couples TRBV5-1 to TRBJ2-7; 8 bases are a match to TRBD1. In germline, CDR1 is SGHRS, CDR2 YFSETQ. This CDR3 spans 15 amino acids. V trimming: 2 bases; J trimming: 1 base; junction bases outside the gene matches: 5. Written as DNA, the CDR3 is TGCGCCAGCAGCTTTCTACAGGGGGGTTCCTACGAGCAGTACTTC. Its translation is CASSFLQGGSYEQYF.

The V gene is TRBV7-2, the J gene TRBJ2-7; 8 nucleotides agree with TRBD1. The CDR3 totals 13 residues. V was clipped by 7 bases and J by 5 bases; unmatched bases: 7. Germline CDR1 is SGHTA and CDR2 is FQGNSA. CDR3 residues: CASTVTGANEQYF. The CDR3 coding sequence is TGTGCCAGCACCGTGACAGGGGCGAACGAGCAGTACTTC.

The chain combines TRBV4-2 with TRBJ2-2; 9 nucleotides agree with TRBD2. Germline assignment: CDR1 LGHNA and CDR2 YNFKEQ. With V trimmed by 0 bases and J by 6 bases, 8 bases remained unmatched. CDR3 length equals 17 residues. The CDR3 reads CASSQDEGGGEPGELFF. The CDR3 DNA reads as TGTGCCAGCAGCCAAGATGAGGGCGGGGGGGAGCCCGGGGAGCTGTTTTTT.

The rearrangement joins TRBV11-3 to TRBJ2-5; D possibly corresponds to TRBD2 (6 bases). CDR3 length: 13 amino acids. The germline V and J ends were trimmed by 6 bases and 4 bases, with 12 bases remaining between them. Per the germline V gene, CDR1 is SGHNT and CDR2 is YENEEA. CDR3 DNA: TGTGCCAGCAGGTCGGGGGTTATAGAGACCCAGTACTTC. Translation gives CASRSGVIETQYF.

The CDR3 region is CASSPGQGTKTQYF. The CDR3, as DNA: TGTGCCAGCTCACCGGGACAGGGGACGAAGACCCAGTACTTC. The V call is TRBV18, the J call TRBJ2-5, with TRBD1 matching 10 bases. Losses at the gene ends were 3 bases for V and 6 bases for J; bases not matched to a gene: 4. This CDR3 is built from 14 residues. Germline CDR1 and CDR2: KGHSH and LQKENI.